This T cell receptor beta chain came from a study of blood T cells in healthy people across ages. The authors ran a second PCR of about 6 to 11 cycles using a sample-barcoded 5' primer and a J-beta primer mix. Every sample gave at least 2.5 million paired-end reads containing CDR3. One entry per CDR3 protein results from TCRdb running MiXCR on the 5' RACE reads. The repertoire includes some 700,000 distinct CDR3 sequences, 22% of them detected once, and about 20% sits in the top ten. Trimming at V came to 6 bases and at J to 4 bases, leaving 10 bases not matched to a gene. The V gene's germline CDR1 is SEHNR and CDR2 FQNEAQ (reference sequence). This CDR3 spans 15 amino acids. As for this clonotype: Its antigen remains unidentified.

Whole-study results and caveats: Higher diversity, along with more naive CD4+ cells, distinguished long-lived donors from aged donors. Across samples, TCR beta diversity tracked strongly with naive T cell percentage.

The source material was blood. The chain has TRBV7-9 and TRBJ1-1; 8 nucleotides match TRBD1. The receptor was isolated from a man in his 70s in good health. The CDR3 sequence is CASRPDTGGGTEAFF. CDR3 sequence (DNA): TGTGCCAGCAGACCTGATACAGGGGGAGGCACTGAAGCTTTCTTT. Filled out from reference TRBV7-9 and TRBJ1-1, the complete variable domain reads DTGVSQNPRHKITKRGQNVTFRCDPISEHNRLYWYRQTLGQGPEFLTYFQNEAQLEKSRLLSDRFSAERPKGSFSTLEIQRTEQGDSAMYLCASRPDTGGGTEAFFGQGTRLTVV.